A selection of T cell receptor beta chains follows, all from one sample in a study of T cell responses to AZD1222 COVID-19 vaccine. Repertoires were generated with immunoSEQ multiplex PCR, while TCRdb's copy carries only in-frame clones and drops some. The table lists about 120,000 clones, 70% to 90% of them singletons. The specimen was peripheral blood, collected on day 0 of MenACWY control vaccination. These receptors were taken from an adult in good health. The CDR3 runs from the conserved cysteine through the conserved F or W. Fields, in order: V gene, clone size, CDR3 protein. Some rows mark clone size as missing; the rest say once, few, many or name a class of expanded clone.

TRBV7-9 | NA | CASSDLAGGSYEQYF
TRBV29-1 | few | CSVSSSYEQYF
TRBV3-1/TRBV3-2 | NA | CASPPARRGHTDTQYF
TRBV28 | NA | CASSFPGQGMQTQYF
TRBV27 | NA | CASSLGQSYEQYF
TRBV11-2 | NA | CASITLGGEQFF
TRBV19 | few | CASSIGGKSGANVLTF
TRBV7-3 | NA | CASSLDGTGANVLTF
TRBV4-3 | NA | CASSPQPGQSYEQYF
TRBV23-1 | NA | CASSQSQGGSGIQVDEQFF
TRBV5-6 | NA | CASRDSGRVNTEAFF
TRBV15 | NA | CATRGRDSNQPQHF
TRBV10-3 | NA | CAISDQTGNEQYF
TRBV19 | NA | CASTPTGYMNTEAFF
TRBV19 | NA | CASTSGVPYGYTF
TRBV10-3 | NA | CAIREQQGGLDGYTF
TRBV5-1 | NA | CASSLGGRGRTDTQYF
TRBV11-2 | NA | CASSHSQQPNTEAFF
TRBV5-1 | NA | CASSFAGNTGELFF
TRBV11-1 | NA | CASSIYGGTEAFF
TRBV5-1 | NA | CASRQGNSPLHF
TRBV5-4 | NA | CASSSGGTSGGNTDTQYF
TRBV27 | NA | CASRPPGHRYQETQYF
TRBV7-9 | NA | CASSQGRLNQPQHF
TRBV12-3/TRBV12-4 | once | CASSLVKGQFF
TRBV18 | NA | CASSPTGAGELFF
TRBV3-1/TRBV3-2 | NA | CASRLGADTQYF
TRBV27 | NA | CASSSGTISYEQYF
TRBV2 | NA | CASSRLGGTGGLTPLHF
TRBV24-1 | NA | CATSAPTSGGIYSTDTQYF
TRBV19 | NA | CASSIQTSDGYTF
TRBV11-2 | once | CASNGQSQETQYF
TRBV6-1 | NA | CASSERAQNTEAFF
TRBV24-1 | once | CATGPGTGNEQYF
TRBV12-3/TRBV12-4 | NA | CASSRTDTQYF
TRBV27 | NA | CASSLSRGGIDGYTF
TRBV5-1 | NA | CASSPWTSGMETQYF
TRBV6-1 | NA | CASSEFPTGGNQPQHF
TRBV5-5 | NA | CASSFRRGPADSPLHF
TRBV4-1 | NA | CASSQGTADTQYF
TRBV11-1 | NA | CASSFGGYGYTF
TRBV25-1 | NA | CAISRVWWNTEAFF
TRBV21-1 | NA | CASTPRGDRGAVVDSNQPQHF
TRBV29-1 | NA | CSVDRGRVNGYTF
TRBV27 | NA | CASSAHRVNSPLHF